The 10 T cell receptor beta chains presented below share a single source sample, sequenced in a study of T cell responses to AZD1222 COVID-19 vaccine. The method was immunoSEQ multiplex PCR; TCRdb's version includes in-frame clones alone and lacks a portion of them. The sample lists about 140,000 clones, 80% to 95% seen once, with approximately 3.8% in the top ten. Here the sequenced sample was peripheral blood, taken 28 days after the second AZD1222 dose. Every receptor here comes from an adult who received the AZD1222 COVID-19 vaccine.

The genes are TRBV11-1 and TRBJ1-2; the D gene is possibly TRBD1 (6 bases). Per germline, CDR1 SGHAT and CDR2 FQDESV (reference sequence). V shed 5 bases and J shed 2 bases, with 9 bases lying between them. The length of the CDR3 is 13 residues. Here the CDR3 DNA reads TGTGCCAGCAGCCGGGACAAAAACTATGGCTACACCTTC. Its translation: CASSRDKNYGYTF.

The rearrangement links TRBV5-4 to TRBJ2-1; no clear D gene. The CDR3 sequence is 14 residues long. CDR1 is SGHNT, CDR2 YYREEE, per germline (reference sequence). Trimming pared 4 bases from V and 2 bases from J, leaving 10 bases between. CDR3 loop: CASSPLGTYNEQFF. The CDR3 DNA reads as TGTGCCAGCAGCCCTCTGGGTACCTACAATGAGCAGTTCTTC.

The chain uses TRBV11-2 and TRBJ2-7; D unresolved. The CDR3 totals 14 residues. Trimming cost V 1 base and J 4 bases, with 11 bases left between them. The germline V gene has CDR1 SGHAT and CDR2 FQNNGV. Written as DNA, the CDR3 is TGTGCCAGCAGCTTAGTGGGGAACCAATACGAGCAGTACTTC. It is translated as CASSLVGNQYEQYF.

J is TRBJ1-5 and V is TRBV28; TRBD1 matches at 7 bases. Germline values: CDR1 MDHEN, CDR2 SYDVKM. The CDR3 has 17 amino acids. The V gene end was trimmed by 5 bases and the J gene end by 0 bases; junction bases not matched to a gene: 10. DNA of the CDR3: TGTGCCAGCAGTCCCTGGGGACAGACTTATAGCAATCAGCCCCAGCATTTT. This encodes CASSPWGQTYSNQPQHF.

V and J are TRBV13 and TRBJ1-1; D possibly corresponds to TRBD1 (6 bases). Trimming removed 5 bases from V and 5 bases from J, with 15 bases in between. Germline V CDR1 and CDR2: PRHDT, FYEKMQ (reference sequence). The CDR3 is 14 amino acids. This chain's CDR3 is CASSAATRGTEAFF. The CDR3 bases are TGTGCCAGCAGCGCGGCGACAAGGGGGACTGAAGCTTTCTTT.

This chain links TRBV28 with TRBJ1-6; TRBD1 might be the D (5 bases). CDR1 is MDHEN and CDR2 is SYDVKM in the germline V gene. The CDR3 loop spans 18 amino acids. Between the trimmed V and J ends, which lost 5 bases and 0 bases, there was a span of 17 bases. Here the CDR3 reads CASSLGGGRSSYNSPLHF. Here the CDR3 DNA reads TGTGCCAGCAGTCTGGGGGGGGGACGGAGCTCCTATAATTCACCCCTCCACTTT. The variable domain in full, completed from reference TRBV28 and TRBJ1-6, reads DVKVTQSSRYLVKRTGEKVFLECVQDMDHENMFWYRQDPGLGLRLIYFSYDVKMKEKGDIPEGYSVSREKKERFSLILESASTNQTSMYLCASSLGGGRSSYNSPLHFGNGTRLTVT.

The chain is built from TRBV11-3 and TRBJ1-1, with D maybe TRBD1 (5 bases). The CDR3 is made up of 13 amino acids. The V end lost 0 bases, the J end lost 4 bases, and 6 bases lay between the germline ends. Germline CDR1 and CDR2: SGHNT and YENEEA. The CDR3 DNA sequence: TGTGCCAGCAGCTTAGAGGGGGTCACTGAAGCTTTCTTT. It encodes CASSLEGVTEAFF.

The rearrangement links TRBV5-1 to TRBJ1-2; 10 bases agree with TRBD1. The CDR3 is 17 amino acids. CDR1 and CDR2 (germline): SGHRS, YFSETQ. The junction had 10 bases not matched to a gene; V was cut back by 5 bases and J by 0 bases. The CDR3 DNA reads TGCGCCAGCAGGCCGACAGGGGGCTCGAATCCTAACTATGGCTACACCTTC. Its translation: CASRPTGGSNPNYGYTF.

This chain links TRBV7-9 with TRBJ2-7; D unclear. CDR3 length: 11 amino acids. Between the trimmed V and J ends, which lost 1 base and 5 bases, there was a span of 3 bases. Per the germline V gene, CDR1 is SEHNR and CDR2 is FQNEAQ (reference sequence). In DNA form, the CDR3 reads TGTGCCAGCAGCTTAGTCCACGAGCAGTACTTC. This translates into CASSLVHEQYF. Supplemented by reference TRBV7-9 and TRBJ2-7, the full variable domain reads DTGVSQNPRHKITKRGQNVTFRCDPISEHNRLYWYRQTLGQGPEFLTYFQNEAQLEKSRLLSDRFSAERPKGSFSTLEIQRTEQGDSAMYLCASSLVHEQYFGPGTRLTVT.

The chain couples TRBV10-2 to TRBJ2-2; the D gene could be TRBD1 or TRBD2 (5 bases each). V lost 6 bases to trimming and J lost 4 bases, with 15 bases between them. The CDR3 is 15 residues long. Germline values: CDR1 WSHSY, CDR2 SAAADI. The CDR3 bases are TGCGCCAGCAGAGGGGCCAGAGGGGTCACCGGGGAGCTGTTTTTT. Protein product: CASRGARGVTGELFF.